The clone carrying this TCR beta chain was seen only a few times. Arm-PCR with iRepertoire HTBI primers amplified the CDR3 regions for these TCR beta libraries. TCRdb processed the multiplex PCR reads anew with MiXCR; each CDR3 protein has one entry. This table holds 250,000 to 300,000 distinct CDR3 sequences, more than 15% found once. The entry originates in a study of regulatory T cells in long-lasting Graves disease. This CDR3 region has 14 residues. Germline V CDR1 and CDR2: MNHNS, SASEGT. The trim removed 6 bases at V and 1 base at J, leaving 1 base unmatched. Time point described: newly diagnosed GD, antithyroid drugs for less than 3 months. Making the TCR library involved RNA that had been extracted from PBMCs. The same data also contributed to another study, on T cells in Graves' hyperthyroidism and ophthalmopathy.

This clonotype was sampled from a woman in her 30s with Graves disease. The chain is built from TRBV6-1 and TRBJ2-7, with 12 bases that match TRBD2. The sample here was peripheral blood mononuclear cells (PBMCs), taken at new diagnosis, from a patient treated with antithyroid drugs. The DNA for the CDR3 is TGTGCCAGCAGCGGGACTAGCGGGTCCTACGAGCAGTACTTC. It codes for CASSGTSGSYEQYF.